These 18 T cell receptor beta chains were sequenced from one sample in a study of T cell responses to AZD1222 COVID-19 vaccine (dated by TCRdb to the early 2020s). Library method: the immunoSEQ multiplex PCR assay. TCRdb stores this immuneACCESS table with in-frame sequences only. Part of the clones is absent; in the studies checked, under half of the shortfall reflects unresolved V genes, and no reason is known for the rest. Counted in this sample were approximately 200,000 clones; around 88% of them appeared once. The ten largest clonotypes hold around 7.9% of the sample. Reading the label with the study, this specimen's time point is: baseline before first vaccination. Source: peripheral blood, taken on day 0 of AZD1222 vaccination. The source of these receptors is an adult in good health.

The genes are TRBV5-5 and TRBJ2-7; D may be TRBD1 (5 bases). Germline V gives CDR1 SGHKS, CDR2 YYEKEE (reference sequence). V lost 0 bases, J lost 2 bases, and 9 bases lay in between. The CDR3 consists of 14 residues. DNA of the CDR3: TGTGCCAGCAGCTTGGCGCAGGGTCCCTACGAGCAGTACTTC. It yields the protein CASSLAQGPYEQYF.

The chain employs TRBV24-1 and TRBJ1-6, with TRBD1 matching 9 bases. The V gene's germline CDR1 is KGHDR and CDR2 SFDVKD. Trimming at V came to 9 bases and at J to 7 bases, leaving 9 bases not matched to a gene. The CDR3 has 15 amino acids. The CDR3, as DNA: TGTGCCACCCTCCCGTTGGGACAGGGAAATTCACCCCTCCACTTT. Its translation: CATLPLGQGNSPLHF.

The chain couples TRBV4-3 to TRBJ2-3; tentative D call: TRBD2 (7 bases). Deletions cut 4 bases from V and 3 bases from J, with 20 bases between. Per the germline V gene, CDR1 is LGHNA and CDR2 is YSLEER. This CDR3 comprises 17 residues. This CDR3 reads CASSPGPGGFGTDTQYF. For the CDR3, the DNA is TGCGCCAGCAGCCCCGGGCCGGGGGGCTTTGGGACAGATACGCAGTATTTT.

This rearrangement joins TRBV29-1 to TRBJ2-7; 9 bases match TRBD1. The length of the CDR3 is 13 residues. The J segment lost 3 bases and the V segment lost 7 bases, leaving 7 bases of the junction unmatched. Germline CDR1 and CDR2: SQVTM and ANQGSEA. The CDR3 region is CSAGQGNHYEQYF. CDR3 nucleotides: TGCAGCGCGGGACAGGGAAATCACTACGAGCAGTACTTC.

This clone was detected only a few times. V gene TRBV11-2 combines with J gene TRBJ1-1; TRBD1 matches 8 bases. Per germline, CDR1 SGHAT and CDR2 FQNNGV. V shed 5 bases and J 4 bases; nucleotides not matched to a gene: 3. The CDR3 length is 13 residues. The CDR3, as DNA: TGTGCCAGCAGCGCCGACAGGGGCACTGAAGCTTTCTTT. This sequence encodes CASSADRGTEAFF.

At least ten counts were recorded for this clone. This sequence joins TRBV6-4 and TRBJ2-3; 8 bases map to TRBD2. Unmatched junction bases numbered 0, after V lost 0 bases and J lost 4 bases. The CDR3 is 14 amino acids. CDR1 and CDR2 (germline): MRHNA, SNTAGT. In DNA form, the CDR3 reads TGTGCCAGCAGTGACTCGCGGGGGGCAGATACGCAGTATTTT. It yields the protein CASSDSRGADTQYF.

V is TRBV6-2 or TRBV6-3 and J is TRBJ1-1, with TRBD1 as a possible D gene (5 bases). Trimming took 5 bases from V and 5 from J, leaving 6 bases between them. The CDR3 spans 11 residues. Per germline, CDR1 MNHEY and CDR2 SVGEGT. The CDR3 DNA sequence: TGTGCCAGCAGTGGACAAACTGAAGCTTTCTTT. This gives the protein CASSGQTEAFF.

CDR3 residues: CAWSRLAGGYEQYF. For the CDR3, the DNA is TGTGCCTGGAGTCGACTAGCGGGGGGCTACGAGCAGTACTTC. The genes are TRBV30 and TRBJ2-7; 13 positions agree with TRBD2. With 2 bases clipped from V and 3 bases from J, the junction kept 1 base outside the gene matches. The germline gives CDR1 GTSNPN, CDR2 SVGIG (reference sequence). There are 14 residues in the CDR3.

The chain combines TRBV7-8 with TRBJ2-2; D remains ambiguous. The ends were cut back, 5 bases at V and 0 bases at J, with 7 bases in the middle. CDR3 size: 14 residues. Germline V CDR1 and CDR2: SGHVS, FQNEAQ. DNA of the CDR3: TGTGCCAGCAGCCCGAGCTCGAACACCGGGGAGCTGTTTTTT. This gives the protein CASSPSSNTGELFF. Together with reference TRBV7-8 and TRBJ2-2, the CDR3 gives the full variable domain: GAGVSQSPRYKVAKRGQDVALRCDPISGHVSLFWYQQALGQGPEFLTYFQNEAQLDKSGLPSDRFFAERPEGSVSTLKIQRTQQEDSAVYLCASSPSSNTGELFFGEGSRLTVL.

The chain links TRBV27 to TRBJ1-5; tentative D call: TRBD1 (5 bases). The CDR3 totals 15 residues. Germline V gene lookup returns CDR1 MNHEY and CDR2 SMNVEV (reference sequence). With 5 bases removed from V and 6 bases from J, the gap between germline ends came to 17 bases. CDR3 DNA sequence: TGTGCCAGCAGTCCCCGGGCAGGGTTAGGTCAGCCCCAGCATTTT. It codes for CASSPRAGLGQPQHF.

The gene calls are TRBV6-4 and TRBJ2-3; 10 bases are shared with TRBD2. There are 15 residues in the CDR3. The germline V gene has CDR1 MRHNA and CDR2 SNTAGT. V trimming: 5 bases; J trimming: 2 bases; junction bases outside the gene matches: 4. DNA for the CDR3: TGTGCCAGCAGTCCCAGCGGGGGGGACACAGATACGCAGTATTTT. This gives the protein CASSPSGGDTDTQYF.

The chain employs TRBV11-3 and TRBJ2-2; 8 nucleotides align to TRBD1. The CDR3 sequence is 15 residues long. V lost 4 bases and J lost 7; bases outside the gene matches: 8. In germline, CDR1 is SGHNT, CDR2 YENEEA. The CDR3 DNA is TGTGCCAGCAGCTCCTCGGACAGGGTGGACGGGGAGCTGTTTTTT. Amino acid sequence: CASSSSDRVDGELFF.

Of note for this clone: This sample includes further DNA sequences coding for the same CDR3. The J gene is TRBJ1-1, the V gene TRBV5-6; 12 nucleotides line up with TRBD1. Germline trimming cut 0 bases from V and 8 bases from J; bases unmatched to any gene: 2. This CDR3 spans 14 amino acids. The germline V gene has CDR1 SGHDT and CDR2 YYEEEE. In nucleotides, the CDR3 is TGTGCCAGCAGCTTGGCCGGGACAGGGGGCGAAGCTTTCTTT. Protein: CASSLAGTGGEAFF.

This clone was seen just once. The chain is built from TRBV7-2 and TRBJ2-7; no clear D. The germline gives CDR1 SGHTA, CDR2 FQGNSA. The CDR3 covers 13 residues. The germline V and J ends were trimmed by 5 bases and 4 bases, with 12 bases remaining between them. CDR3 protein: CASSARLRYEQYF. CDR3 nucleotide sequence: TGTGCCAGCAGCGCTCGGCTTCGTTACGAGCAGTACTTC. The entire variable domain, with the rest obtained from reference TRBV7-2 and TRBJ2-7, is as follows: GAGVSQSPSNKVTEKGKDVELRCDPISGHTALYWYRQSLGQGLEFLIYFQGNSAPDKSGLPSDRFSAERTGGSVSTLTIQRTQQEDSAVYLCASSARLRYEQYFGPGTRLTVT.

J is TRBJ1-1 and V is TRBV7-8; 7 bases match TRBD1. The CDR3 totals 16 residues. V shed 3 bases, J shed 1 base, and the junction held 8 bases outside the gene matches. CDR1 is SGHVS, CDR2 FQNEAQ, per germline. For the CDR3, the DNA is TGTGCCAGCAGCTTGCGACAGGGAACTACGAACACTGAAGCTTTCTTT. Translated, it gives CASSLRQGTTNTEAFF.

The chain employs TRBV7-9 and TRBJ1-6, with TRBD1 as a possible D gene (5 bases). CDR1 and CDR2 (germline): SEHNR, FQNEAQ (reference sequence). The V gene lost 1 base and the J gene lost 8 bases, with 15 bases spanning the gap. The CDR3 has 16 residues. Here the CDR3 reads CASSLVGGRGDSPLHF. The CDR3, as DNA: TGTGCCAGCAGCTTAGTAGGAGGACGGGGGGATTCACCCCTCCACTTT.

J is TRBJ2-5 and V is TRBV7-2; no reliable D call. The CDR3 loop spans 17 amino acids. The V end was cut by 2 bases, the J end by 5 bases, with 21 bases between. The germline V gene has CDR1 SGHTA and CDR2 FQGNSA. The CDR3 sequence: CASSLSGYGLLGETQYF. As DNA, the CDR3 is TGTGCCAGCAGCTTAAGTGGTTACGGGCTACTTGGGGAGACCCAGTACTTC.

J is TRBJ1-6 and V is TRBV5-1, with D possibly TRBD1 on 5 matching bases. CDR1 is SGHRS and CDR2 is YFSETQ in the germline V gene. Trimming took 6 bases from V and 14 from J, leaving 21 bases between them. The CDR3 runs 14 residues. CDR3 DNA: TGCGCCAGCATGCTTGGGGTGGGCCAGGGCGCCCTCCACTTT. As protein: CASMLGVGQGALHF. Based on the CDR3 plus reference TRBV5-1 and TRBJ1-6, the full variable domain is KAGVTQTPRYLIKTRGQQVTLSCSPISGHRSVSWYQQTPGQGLQFLFEYFSETQRNKGNFPGRFSGRQFSNSRSEMNVSTLELGDSALYLCASMLGVGQGALHFGNGTRLTVT.